The source of this T cell receptor (beta chain) is a study of OX40 agonist ivuxolimab in advanced cancers. Turning to the study itself: The treatment was a fully human IgG2 OX40 agonist, ivuxolimab.

Libraries were prepared by immunoSEQ multiplex PCR; TCRdb keeps only in-frame clonotypes and omits some of them. The repertoire includes some 69,000 clones, 85% to 90% of them detected once, and approximately 10% sits in the top ten. The CDR3 sequence is 14 residues long. Trimming left V 5 bases short and J 8 bases short, with 16 bases between. CDR1 is SGHTA, CDR2 FQGNSA, per germline. The clonotype was recovered from an adult with an advanced solid tumor such as melanoma, head and neck, liver or kidney cancer. Sequenced material: CD4+ or CD8+ T cells sorted from blood, taken in a trial of the OX40 agonist ivuxolimab. The V call is TRBV7-2, the J call TRBJ2-4; D is unresolved. Here the CDR3 reads CASSLSLSAYIQYF. DNA for the CDR3: TGTGCCAGCAGCCTCTCACTCTCGGCGTACATTCAGTACTTC.